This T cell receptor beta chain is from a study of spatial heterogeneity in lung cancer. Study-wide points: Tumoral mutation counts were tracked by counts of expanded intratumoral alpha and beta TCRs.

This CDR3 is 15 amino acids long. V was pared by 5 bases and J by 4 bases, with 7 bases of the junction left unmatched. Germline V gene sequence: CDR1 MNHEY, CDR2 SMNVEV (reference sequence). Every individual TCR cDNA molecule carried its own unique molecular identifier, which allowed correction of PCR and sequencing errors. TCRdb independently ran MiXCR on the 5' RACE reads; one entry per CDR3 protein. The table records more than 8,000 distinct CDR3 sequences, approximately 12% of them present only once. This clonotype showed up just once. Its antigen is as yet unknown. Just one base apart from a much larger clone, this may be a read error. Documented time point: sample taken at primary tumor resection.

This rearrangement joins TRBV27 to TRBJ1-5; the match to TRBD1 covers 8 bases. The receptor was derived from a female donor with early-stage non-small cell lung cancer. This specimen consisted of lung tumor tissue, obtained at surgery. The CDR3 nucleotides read TGTGCCAGCAGTCCAGGGACAGGCCTTAATCAGCCCCAGCATTTT. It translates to CASSPGTGLNQPQHF.